What follows are 21 T cell receptor beta chains derived from one specimen sequenced in a study of identical twins. TCRdb analysed the 5' RACE reads with MiXCR anew, one entry per CDR3 protein. Of 1.5 million to 2 million distinct CDR3 sequences listed, around a third were seen once; the top ten hold about 0.27%. Specimen: cord blood. The receptors derive from a newborn girl in good health.

There are a few counts of this clonotype. The chain carries TRBV4-2 and TRBJ1-1; TRBD1 might be the D (6 bases). The germline CDR1 and CDR2 sequences are LGHNA and YNFKEQ. Trimming took 2 bases from V and 5 from J, leaving 12 bases between them. The CDR3 is made up of 14 amino acids. This CDR3 reads CASSQLFQGTEAFF. As DNA, the CDR3 is TGTGCCAGCAGCCAACTTTTCCAGGGGACTGAAGCTTTCTTT.

This clonotype was seen just once. A much larger clone is a single base away; this may be a read error. The CDR3 coding sequence is TGTACCAGCAGTTTAATTCGCACAGGGTGGAGCAATCAGCCCCAGCATTTT. Its protein is CTSSLIRTGWSNQPQHF. The rearrangement links TRBV12-3 or TRBV12-4 to TRBJ1-5, with D tentatively TRBD1 (6 bases). The CDR3 length is 17 residues.

A single count supports this clonotype. The chain carries TRBV21-1 and TRBJ1-5; the table's D gene call, TRBD1, was not cross checked with the DNA. TRBV21-1 is recorded as a pseudogene. The length of the CDR3 is 17 residues. In nucleotides, the CDR3 is TGTGCCAGCAGCAAGGCGGAGGGCAGGGGGAAAGATCAGCCCCAGCATTTT. This gives the protein CASSKAEGRGKDQPQHF.

V usage is TRBV7-8 and J usage is TRBJ2-1, with TRBD1 matching 9 bases. Germline-derived CDR1 and CDR2 are SGHVS and FQNEAQ. This CDR3 is 12 amino acids long. V shed 0 bases, J shed 14 bases, and the junction held 2 bases outside the gene matches. CDR3 bases: TGTGCCAGCAGCTTAGCCACAGGGGGCGAGTTCTTC. It encodes CASSLATGGEFF.

This clonotype turned up a few times. V is TRBV20-1 and J is TRBJ2-7; the D gene is possibly TRBD1 (5 bases). Germline V CDR1 and CDR2: DFQATT, SNEGSKA (reference sequence). This CDR3 spans 13 amino acids. V gave up 6 bases and J gave up 4 bases, with 16 bases separating them. The CDR3 nucleotides read TGCAGTGCACAAGAGACCAGGGTGTACGAGCAGTACTTC. Amino acids: CSAQETRVYEQYF.

This clonotype was seen a few times. V is TRBV20-1 and J is TRBJ2-1; tentative D call: TRBD1 (6 bases). Looked up from germline, CDR1 is DFQATT and CDR2 is SNEGSKA (reference sequence). V lost 2 bases and J lost 1, with 15 bases in between. The CDR3 loop spans 16 amino acids. The CDR3 spells CSARSGGHRSYNEQFF. CDR3 DNA: TGCAGTGCTAGAAGTGGGGGACACCGGTCCTACAATGAGCAGTTCTTC.

The V and J genes are TRBV2 and TRBJ2-5, with 7 positions matching TRBD1. With 6 bases clipped from V and 3 bases from J, the junction kept 10 bases outside the gene matches. CDR3 length equals 15 residues. Germline V gene sequence: CDR1 SNHLY, CDR2 FYNNEI. The CDR3: CASRRPGTAKETQYF. For the CDR3, the DNA is TGTGCCAGCAGGAGGCCCGGGACAGCTAAAGAGACCCAGTACTTC. The complete variable domain, with remaining parts taken from reference TRBV2 and TRBJ2-5, reads EPEVTQTPSHQVTQMGQEVILRCVPISNHLYFYWYRQILGQKVEFLVSFYNNEISEKSEIFDDQFSVERPDGSNFTLKIRSTKLEDSAMYFCASRRPGTAKETQYFGPGTRLLVL.

The J gene is TRBJ2-5, the V gene TRBV28, with TRBD1 identical over 12 bases. The J call is doubtful: the DNA matches TRBJ2-7 better. The CDR3 contains 14 residues. Germline-derived CDR1 and CDR2 are MDHEN and SYDVKM. The chain's CDR3 is CASSPGTGGLEQYF. Written as DNA, the CDR3 is TGTGCCAGCAGTCCCGGGACAGGGGGCCTCGAGCAGTACTTC.

The chain is built from TRBV24-1 and TRBJ2-5, with TRBD1 matching 7 bases. The CDR3 runs to 13 residues. The V gene's germline CDR1 is KGHDR and CDR2 SFDVKD. J gave up 11 bases and V 7 bases, and 12 bases lay outside the gene matches. DNA for the CDR3: TGTGCCACCAGGGGACAGCCCTACAATGAGCAGTACTTC. This gives the protein CATRGQPYNEQYF.

This clonotype has a single count. V gene TRBV3-1 combines with J gene TRBJ1-1; TRBD1 matches at 10 bases. V gave up 4 bases and J gave up 9 bases; unmatched junction bases: 2. In germline, CDR1 is LGHDT, CDR2 YNNKEL (reference sequence). CDR3 length: 12 amino acids. In DNA, the CDR3 is TGTGCCAGCAGCCCGGGACAGGGGAAAGCTTTCTTT. Encoded protein: CASSPGQGKAFF.

The chain uses TRBV2 and TRBJ1-5; D unclear. The CDR3 loop spans 15 amino acids. The ends were cut back, 3 bases at V and 3 bases at J, with 12 bases in the middle. The germline V gene encodes CDR1 SNHLY and CDR2 FYNNEI. Here the CDR3 reads CASSELGFYNQPQHF. The CDR3 region has the DNA TGTGCCAGCAGTGAGTTGGGGTTCTACAATCAGCCCCAGCATTTT.

This clonotype was counted a few times. V and J are TRBV7-6 and TRBJ2-7; D ambiguous. The CDR3 covers 11 residues. The ends were cut back, 4 bases at V and 6 bases at J, with 7 bases in the middle. Per germline, CDR1 SGHVS and CDR2 FNYEAQ. The chain's CDR3 is CASSSRIEQYF. CDR3 bases: TGTGCCAGCAGCTCGAGAATCGAGCAGTACTTC.

This clonotype showed up just a few times. The CDR3 region has the DNA TGTGCCAGCTACGGAGCGGGAGTCCCCAATGAGCAGTTCTTC. Amino acids: CASYGAGVPNEQFF. The chain links TRBV27 to TRBJ2-1, with 8 bases that match TRBD2. Germline trimming cut 8 bases from V and 6 bases from J; bases unmatched to any gene: 9. The CDR3 consists of 14 residues. Per the germline V gene, CDR1 is MNHEY and CDR2 is SMNVEV (reference sequence).

This clonotype was seen many times. This chain links TRBV5-1 with TRBJ2-3; D is possibly TRBD1 (5 bases). The CDR3 runs 14 residues. Germline V gene lookup returns CDR1 SGHRS and CDR2 YFSETQ. With 8 bases removed from V and 3 bases from J, the gap between germline ends came to 16 bases. The CDR3 DNA reads as TGCGCCAGTCGCCGCGCAGGGTCGACAGATACGCAGTATTTT. Its translation is CASRRAGSTDTQYF.

Points on this clonotype: Sequence at one end of the junction differs from germline and may be a read error. J is TRBJ1-2 and V is TRBV12-3 or TRBV12-4; TRBD1 is a possible D gene (5 bases). This CDR3 is 14 amino acids long. The CDR3 sequence: CASNLGGFGYGYIF. The CDR3 region has the DNA TGTGCCAGCAACCTGGGGGGGTTCGGGTATGGCTACATCTTC.

In this sample, this clonotype turned up many times. The gene calls are TRBV6-5 and TRBJ2-4; 8 positions agree with TRBD1. Germline V gene data show CDR1 as MNHEY and CDR2 as SVGAGI. With V trimmed by 6 bases and J by 4 bases, 8 bases remained unmatched. The CDR3 runs 15 residues. CDR3 protein: CASSFGQGRKNIQYF. As DNA, the CDR3 is TGTGCCAGCAGCTTTGGACAGGGTAGAAAAAACATTCAGTACTTC.

This clonotype showed up just a few times. V usage is TRBV5-1 and J usage is TRBJ2-5; 8 bases line up with TRBD2. The CDR3 is 16 amino acids. CDR1 is SGHRS and CDR2 is YFSETQ in the germline V gene. Germline trimming cut 0 bases from V and 4 bases from J; bases unmatched to any gene: 8. CDR3 amino acids: CASSLDATSVSETQYF. The CDR3 coding sequence is TGCGCCAGCAGCTTGGACGCGACTAGCGTTTCAGAGACCCAGTACTTC.

This clonotype appeared a few times. The J gene is TRBJ2-7, the V gene TRBV30, with D uncertain. The V end was cut by 1 base, the J end by 0 bases, with 10 bases between. Per germline, CDR1 GTSNPN and CDR2 SVGIG (reference sequence). This CDR3 comprises 14 residues. CDR3 sequence: CAWSGYSHSYEQYF. CDR3 coding DNA: TGTGCCTGGAGTGGATACAGCCACTCCTACGAGCAGTACTTC. Supplemented by reference TRBV30 and TRBJ2-7, the full variable domain reads SQTIHQWPATLVQPVGSPLSLECTVEGTSNPNLYWYRQAAGRGLQLLFYSVGIGQISSEVPQNLSASRPQDRQFILSSKKLLLSDSGFYLCAWSGYSHSYEQYFGPGTRLTVT.

The sample holds one count of this clonotype. V usage is TRBV5-1 and J usage is TRBJ2-4; the D gene is possibly TRBD1 (6 bases). The DNA end favors TRBJ2-7, so the J call may be wrong. The CDR3 has 14 residues. CDR1 is SGHRS, CDR2 YFSETQ, per germline. CDR3 residues: CASRQAGRGNEQYF. In DNA form, the CDR3 reads TGCGCCAGCCGACAGGCAGGAAGAGGAAACGAGCAGTACTTC.

V and J are TRBV12-3 or TRBV12-4 and TRBJ1-2, with D possibly TRBD1 on 5 matching bases. CDR3 length: 14 residues. The V end lost 3 bases, the J end lost 8 bases, and 16 bases lay between the germline ends. CDR3: CASSLVEGVEGYTF. The CDR3 nucleotides are TGTGCCAGCAGTTTGGTGGAAGGGGTAGAAGGCTACACCTTC.

The CDR3 nucleotides read TGTGCCAGCTCTGGACAGCCCCATCTTTACGAGCAGTACTTC. It yields the protein CASSGQPHLYEQYF. The rearrangement links TRBV18 to TRBJ2-7, with a possible D match to TRBD1 (6 bases). Germline loops: CDR1 KGHSH, CDR2 LQKENI. V gave up 6 bases and J gave up 4 bases, with 16 bases separating them. The CDR3 has 14 residues.